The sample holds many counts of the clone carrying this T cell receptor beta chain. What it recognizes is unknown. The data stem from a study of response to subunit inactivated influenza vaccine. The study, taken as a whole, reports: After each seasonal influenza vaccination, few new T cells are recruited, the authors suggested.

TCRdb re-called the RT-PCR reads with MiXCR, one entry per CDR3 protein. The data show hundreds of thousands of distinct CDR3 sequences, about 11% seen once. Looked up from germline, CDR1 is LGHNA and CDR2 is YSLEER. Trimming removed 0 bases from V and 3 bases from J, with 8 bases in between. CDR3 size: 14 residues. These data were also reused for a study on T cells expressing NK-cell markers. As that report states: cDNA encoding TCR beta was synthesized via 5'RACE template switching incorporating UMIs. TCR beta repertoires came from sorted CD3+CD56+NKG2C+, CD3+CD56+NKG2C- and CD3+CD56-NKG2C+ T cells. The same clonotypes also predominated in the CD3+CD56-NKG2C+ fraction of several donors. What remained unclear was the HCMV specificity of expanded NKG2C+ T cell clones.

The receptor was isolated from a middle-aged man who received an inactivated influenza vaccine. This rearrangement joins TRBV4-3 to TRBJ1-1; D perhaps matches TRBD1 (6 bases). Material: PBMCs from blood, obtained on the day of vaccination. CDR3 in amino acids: CASSQEGGYTEAFF. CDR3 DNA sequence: TGCGCCAGCAGCCAAGAAGGGGGGTACACTGAAGCTTTCTTT.